Shown below are 26 T cell receptor beta chains from a single sample sequenced in a study of shared clonotypes between healthy human individuals. Here immunoSEQ multiplex PCR was the method, and the copy in TCRdb shows in-frame clones only, minus some. The sample contains hundreds of thousands of clones, about 96% of which appear only once. The sequenced sample was naive CD4+ T cells sorted from blood. As to subset: CD45RA+ positively selected. These receptors were collected from a woman in her twenties or thirties in good health.

V is TRBV19 and J is TRBJ2-1, with D hard to call. The ends were cut back, 3 bases at V and 5 bases at J, with 11 bases in the middle. Germline assignment: CDR1 LNHDA and CDR2 SQIVND (reference sequence). There are 14 residues in the CDR3. The CDR3 protein is CASSIAGGDNEQFF. CDR3 DNA: TGTGCCAGTAGTATCGCCGGCGGAGACAATGAGCAGTTCTTC.

This rearrangement joins TRBV6-1 to TRBJ1-2, with 8 nucleotides matching TRBD1. There are 13 residues in the CDR3. Germline values: CDR1 MNHNS, CDR2 SASEGT. Trimming cost V 6 bases and J 8 bases; bases outside gene matches: 8. The CDR3 DNA reads TGTGCCAGCAGGGAGACAGGGGCACAAGGCTACACCTTC. Its protein is CASRETGAQGYTF.

The V call is TRBV5-1, the J call TRBJ1-5, with 7 positions matching TRBD1. V lost 1 base and J lost 8; bases outside the gene matches: 12. Germline CDR1 is SGHRS and CDR2 is YFSETQ. This CDR3 region has 16 residues. In DNA, the CDR3 is TGCGCCAGCAGCTTGAACCTAAACAGGGGAGGCGAGCCCCAGCATTTT. As protein: CASSLNLNRGGEPQHF.

The chain links TRBV15 to TRBJ1-1; D ambiguous. Trimming removed 5 bases from V and 1 base from J, with 5 bases in between. The length of the CDR3 is 12 residues. Looked up from germline, CDR1 is LNHNV and CDR2 is YYDKDF (reference sequence). CDR3 amino acids: CATSLENTEAFF. DNA for the CDR3: TGTGCCACCAGCCTGGAGAACACTGAAGCTTTCTTT.

This chain links TRBV28 with TRBJ1-2; D remains unclear. The length of the CDR3 is 18 residues. Germline-derived CDR1 and CDR2 are MDHEN and SYDVKM. The V end lost 2 bases, the J end lost 3 bases, and 22 bases lay between the germline ends. The CDR3 region is CASSLKLGSLVEDYGYTF. The CDR3 coding sequence is TGTGCCAGCAGTTTAAAATTGGGATCTTTAGTTGAGGACTATGGCTACACCTTC.

V is TRBV27 and J is TRBJ2-2; D is ambiguous. The V gene's germline CDR1 is MNHEY and CDR2 SMNVEV (reference sequence). The length of the CDR3 is 14 residues. The V gene lost 6 bases and the J gene lost 7 bases, with 15 bases spanning the gap. For the CDR3, the DNA is TGTGCCAGCAGGAGAGGTGGGGTCGGCGGGGAGCTGTTTTTT. Protein sequence: CASRRGGVGGELFF.

The chain's CDR3 is CASSYSVGERYEQYF. For the CDR3, the DNA is TGTGCCAGCAGCTATTCTGTGGGGGAGCGCTACGAGCAGTACTTC. This chain uses TRBV9 with TRBJ2-7; possibly TRBD1 or TRBD2 for D (5 bases each). The V and J ends lost 4 bases and 3 bases respectively, with 17 bases between them. Germline lookup yields CDR1 SGDLS and CDR2 YYNGEE. CDR3 length equals 15 residues.

The CDR3 reads CASSPHQEHEQFF. CDR3 sequence (DNA): TGTGCCAGCAGTCCACACCAGGAGCATGAGCAGTTCTTC. The chain employs TRBV28 and TRBJ2-1; D is unclear. Germline loops: CDR1 MDHEN, CDR2 SYDVKM. The CDR3 runs to 13 residues. Deletions cut 5 bases from V and 8 bases from J, with 13 bases between.

The chain couples TRBV7-2 to TRBJ2-7; weak D call: TRBD1 (5 bases). Trimming took 2 bases from V and 6 from J, leaving 8 bases between them. The germline CDR1 and CDR2 sequences are SGHTA and FQGNSA. The CDR3 has 12 residues. The CDR3 loop is CASSLPGREQYF. For the CDR3, the DNA is TGTGCCAGCAGCTTACCAGGGCGCGAGCAGTACTTC.

The chain couples TRBV12-5 to TRBJ1-1; D remains unclear. Trimming shortened V by 2 bases and J by 4 bases, and 14 bases separated the two germline ends. This CDR3 comprises 15 residues. Germline V gene sequence: CDR1 LGHNT, CDR2 FRNRAP. Written as DNA, the CDR3 is TGTGCTAGTGGTTTGAACCCCACAGTAACCACTGAAGCTTTCTTT. This gives the protein CASGLNPTVTTEAFF. Full variable domain (remainder filled in from reference TRBV12-5 and TRBJ1-1): DARVTQTPRHKVTEMGQEVTMRCQPILGHNTVFWYRQTMMQGLELLAYFRNRAPLDDSGMPKDRFSAEMPDATLATLKIQPSEPRDSAVYFCASGLNPTVTTEAFFGQGTRLTVV.

This sequence joins TRBV5-1 and TRBJ1-4; tentative D call: TRBD1 (6 bases). CDR1 is SGHRS and CDR2 is YFSETQ in the germline V gene. V was trimmed by 4 bases and J by 3 bases, leaving 13 bases between them. The CDR3 loop spans 15 amino acids. The DNA for the CDR3 is TGCGCCAGCAGCGTCAGGGGCTCAGCTAATGAAAAACTGTTTTTT. Encoded protein: CASSVRGSANEKLFF.

The CDR3 DNA is TGTGCCAGCAGAACAGGGAGCCCTGAAGCTTTCTTT. Its translation: CASRTGSPEAFF. The V call is TRBV28, the J call TRBJ1-1; D perhaps matches TRBD1 (6 bases). The CDR3 totals 12 residues. The V gene's germline CDR1 is MDHEN and CDR2 SYDVKM. V lost 6 bases to trimming and J lost 6 bases, with 11 bases between them.

The CDR3 reads CASSNSGRTYNEQFF. For the CDR3, the DNA is TGTGCCAGCAGTAATAGCGGGAGGACTTACAATGAGCAGTTCTTC. V usage is TRBV6-5 and J usage is TRBJ2-1; TRBD2 agrees at 10 bases. Trimming at V came to 5 bases and at J to 4 bases, leaving 5 bases not matched to a gene. The CDR3 runs 15 residues. Germline CDR1 and CDR2: MNHEY and SVGAGI.

V is TRBV2 and J is TRBJ2-6, with unresolved D. Germline CDR1 is SNHLY and CDR2 is FYNNEI. This CDR3 is 15 amino acids long. Trimming took 4 bases from V and 0 from J, leaving 7 bases between them. CDR3 coding DNA: TGTGCCAGCAGTGCATGGTTCTCTGGGGCCAACGTCCTGACTTTC. Translation: CASSAWFSGANVLTF.

The chain is built from TRBV6-5 and TRBJ2-7; D is unclear. Germline V gives CDR1 MNHEY, CDR2 SVGAGI. The CDR3 has 14 residues. Trimming left V 0 bases short and J 2 bases short, with 8 bases between. This CDR3 reads CASSYSGEAYEQYF. CDR3 DNA: TGTGCCAGCAGTTACTCGGGTGAGGCCTACGAGCAGTACTTC.

Points on this clone: Other DNA sequences in the sample encode the same CDR3. The rearrangement uses TRBV5-6 and TRBJ1-3; D not certain. V was clipped by 2 bases and J by 0 bases, with 9 bases between them. CDR3 length: 15 amino acids. Germline assignment: CDR1 SGHDT and CDR2 YYEEEE. CDR3 region: CASSFGSLSGNTIYF. The CDR3 DNA reads TGTGCCAGCAGCTTCGGATCCCTCTCTGGAAACACCATATATTTT.

DNA for the CDR3: TGCGCCAGCAGCGGACCGGGACAGGGGAGTGGCTACACCTTC. It encodes CASSGPGQGSGYTF. The chain employs TRBV10-2 and TRBJ1-2, with 10 bases aligning to TRBD1. Trimming at V came to 6 bases and at J to 7 bases, leaving 8 bases not matched to a gene. The CDR3 covers 14 residues. Germline V gene data show CDR1 as WSHSY and CDR2 as SAAADI.

V gene TRBV7-9 combines with J gene TRBJ1-1; D gene uncertain. The germline V gene encodes CDR1 SEHNR and CDR2 FQNEAQ (reference sequence). Between the trimmed V and J ends, which lost 6 bases and 1 base, there was a span of 27 bases. This CDR3 comprises 19 residues. For the CDR3, the DNA is TGTGCCAGCAGGGATGGCGGGGATCTTCGGAGGGTAACGAACACTGAAGCTTTCTTT. As protein: CASRDGGDLRRVTNTEAFF.

V gene TRBV5-1 combines with J gene TRBJ2-4; the D is unclear. Trimming stripped 0 bases from V and 0 bases from J, with 10 bases between. This CDR3 has 16 residues. Germline lookup yields CDR1 SGHRS and CDR2 YFSETQ. The CDR3 region has the DNA TGCGCCAGCAGCTTGGAAGGGCCTGGAGCCAAAAACATTCAGTACTTC. Translating it yields CASSLEGPGAKNIQYF.

The chain couples TRBV28 to TRBJ1-2; D unclear. V gave up 6 bases and J gave up 1 base, with 12 bases separating them. In germline, CDR1 is MDHEN, CDR2 SYDVKM. This CDR3 is built from 14 residues. The DNA for the CDR3 is TGTGCCAGCAGATACCAAGAGCTTAACTATGGCTACACCTTC. This translates into CASRYQELNYGYTF.

This clone is a singleton in its sample. V is TRBV5-4 and J is TRBJ2-3; the match to TRBD2 covers 10 bases. After removal of 5 bases from V and 1 base from J, the junction contained 7 bases not matched to a gene. The CDR3 runs to 16 residues. Germline-derived CDR1 and CDR2 are SGHNT and YYREEE (reference sequence). The CDR3 DNA reads as TGTGCCAGCAGACAAGGACTAGCGGAAGGCACAGATACGCAGTATTTT. It codes for CASRQGLAEGTDTQYF.

This rearrangement joins TRBV11-2 to TRBJ2-1; D is ambiguous. V dropped 6 bases and J dropped 6 bases, with 15 bases sitting between them. There are 14 residues in the CDR3. Germline CDR1 reads SGHAT; CDR2 reads FQNNGV. CDR3 coding DNA: TGTGCCAGCAGGGGCGCGAGCCACCTCAATGAGCAGTTCTTC. Protein product: CASRGASHLNEQFF.

The V and J genes are TRBV5-1 and TRBJ2-6; D uncertain. The germline gives CDR1 SGHRS, CDR2 YFSETQ. The V gene lost 3 bases and the J gene lost 0 bases, with 13 bases spanning the gap. The CDR3 sequence is 17 residues long. CDR3 DNA: TGCGCCAGCAGCTGGTATCAGGTCGTCTCTGGGGCCAACGTCCTGACTTTC. Translating gives CASSWYQVVSGANVLTF.

V is TRBV7-9 and J is TRBJ2-2, with 7 bases that match TRBD2. Germline CDR1 is SEHNR and CDR2 is FQNEAQ (reference sequence). Germline trimming cut 7 bases from V and 4 bases from J; bases unmatched to any gene: 12. This CDR3 region has 16 residues. The CDR3 DNA reads TGTGCCAGCACCCGAAGCGGGAAGGCTAGCACCGGGGAGCTGTTTTTT. Residues: CASTRSGKASTGELFF.

The V gene is TRBV27, the J gene TRBJ2-5; D perhaps matches TRBD1 (5 bases). Germline assignment: CDR1 MNHEY and CDR2 SMNVEV (reference sequence). CDR3 length: 15 amino acids. V was shortened by 6 bases and J by 4 bases, with 18 bases between the two germline ends. The CDR3 nucleotides are TGTGCCAGCAGCAGGGCGGTGGATTTGCGAGAGACCCAGTACTTC. This gives the protein CASSRAVDLRETQYF.

The chain recombines TRBV5-1 with TRBJ1-6, with 8 bases matching TRBD1. V was pared by 2 bases and J by 5 bases, with 6 bases of the junction left unmatched. The CDR3 is 16 amino acids. Germline V gives CDR1 SGHRS, CDR2 YFSETQ. The CDR3 DNA sequence: TGCGCCAGCAGCTTCACGACAGGGGAGGATAATTCACCCCTCCACTTT. Translation: CASSFTTGEDNSPLHF.